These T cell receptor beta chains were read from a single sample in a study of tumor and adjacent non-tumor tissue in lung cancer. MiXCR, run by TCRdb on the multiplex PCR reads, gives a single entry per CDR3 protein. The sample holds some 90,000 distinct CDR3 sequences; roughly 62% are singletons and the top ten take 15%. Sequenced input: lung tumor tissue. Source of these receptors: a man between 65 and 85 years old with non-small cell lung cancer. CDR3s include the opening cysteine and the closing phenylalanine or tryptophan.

CDR3: CANSQVPGQQETQCF; V: TRBV4-1
CDR3: CSAPQGSYGYTF; V: TRBV20-1
CDR3: CTSSYGILTTSYEQYF; V: TRBV6-5
CDR3: CPSNLAGTPEETQYF; V: TRBV11-1
CDR3: CSVIQGPGELFF; V: TRBV29-1
CDR3: CAISNQVTNGGQETQYF; V: TRBV10-3
CDR3: CASSLTGRSYEQYF; V: TRBV11-2
CDR3: CTSSRDRIFITDTQYF; V: TRBV5-4
CDR3: CAAGTSGANVLTF; V: TRBV10-3
CDR3: CARSPGRTRSSYERYF; V: TRBV11-1
CDR3: CASSLVRANAVYNEQFF; V: TRBV7-9
CDR3: CASSRWGRETRYF; V: TRBV4-2
CDR3: CASSLGGTEGLKTQYF; V: TRBV5-4
CDR3: CASKGAASSKRTSTDTQYF; V: TRBV5-1
CDR3: CASSYTGSYNSPLHF; V: TRBV6-5
CDR3: CASSLKDEQYF; V: TRBV11-1
CDR3: CASSIEWRVYNEQFF; V: TRBV12-3/TRBV12-4
CDR3: CASSLLGRGTDTQYF; V: TRBV11-1
CDR3: CASSLQGGANVLTF; V: TRBV6-5
CDR3: CSATGQFSYEQYF; V: TRBV20-1
CDR3: CVSTSGCSGYTF; V: TRBV6-9
CDR3: CGVGVASVASSKQFF; V: TRBV29-1
CDR3: CVSSYLNYDRELFF; V: TRBV6-5
CDR3: CATRDRIYEQYF; V: TRBV6-1
CDR3: CSVGLAWELFF; V: TRBV29-1
CDR3: CASSLKVSGAIVLTF; V: TRBV28
CDR3: CASSFGDGSTDTQYF; V: TRBV5-1
CDR3: CASSLVRGSDTQYF; V: TRBV11-3
CDR3: CANSLPYEQYF; V: TRBV11-2
CDR3: CASRGTGLGEQFF; V: TRBV6-1
CDR3: CAIGVGTVNTGELFF; V: TRBV10-3
CDR3: CASSLAGSYSNQPQHF; V: TRBV5-1
CDR3: CASSTEDNSGANVLTF; V: TRBV6-1
CDR3: CASSFTVGPQKTQYF; V: TRBV5-1
CDR3: CANTELDRAGGSYEQYF; V: TRBV6-1
CDR3: CASSTPSTRGESPLHF; V: TRBV13
CDR3: CAWSVPDREVGELFF; V: TRBV30
CDR3: CASSRGQLRIDTQYF; V: TRBV6-5
CDR3: CATREGLGGYTF; V: TRBV24-1
CDR3: CASSPGVRRGTGELFF; V: TRBV5-4
CDR3: CASSSTYYEQYF; V: TRBV12-3/TRBV12-4
CDR3: CASSYSIAGADTQYF; V: TRBV6-5
CDR3: CASTLERGMPASF; V: TRBV6-1
CDR3: CASSLDRTSSTDAQYF; V: TRBV11-2
CDR3: CASSLDSPTDAQYF; V: TRBV11-1
CDR3: CVSSPLPGTPYEQCF; V: TRBV12-3/TRBV12-4
CDR3: CASSFQGNIEAFF; V: TRBV11-3
CDR3: CASGQGRIQGTSNQAQHF; V: TRBV4-2
CDR3: CASSPGTVAQYF; V: TRBV12-3/TRBV12-4
CDR3: CASSESGTGVTGELFF; V: TRBV25-1
CDR3: CSARGLAGRASYNEQFF; V: TRBV20-1
CDR3: CASSYSPPTGVYNEQFF; V: TRBV6-2/TRBV6-3
CDR3: CASSKGQNQVDTQYF; V: TRBV5-5
CDR3: CASSEWRGTNTGELFF; V: TRBV10-2
CDR3: CSARMGGVHYEQYF; V: TRBV20-1
CDR3: CANSRGGLRTGANVLTF; V: TRBV5-4
CDR3: CASSPGQGPRPQHF; V: TRBV28
CDR3: CSTSPAGGRSNQPQHF; V: TRBV20-1
CDR3: CASSLPTDSGFF; V: TRBV7-9